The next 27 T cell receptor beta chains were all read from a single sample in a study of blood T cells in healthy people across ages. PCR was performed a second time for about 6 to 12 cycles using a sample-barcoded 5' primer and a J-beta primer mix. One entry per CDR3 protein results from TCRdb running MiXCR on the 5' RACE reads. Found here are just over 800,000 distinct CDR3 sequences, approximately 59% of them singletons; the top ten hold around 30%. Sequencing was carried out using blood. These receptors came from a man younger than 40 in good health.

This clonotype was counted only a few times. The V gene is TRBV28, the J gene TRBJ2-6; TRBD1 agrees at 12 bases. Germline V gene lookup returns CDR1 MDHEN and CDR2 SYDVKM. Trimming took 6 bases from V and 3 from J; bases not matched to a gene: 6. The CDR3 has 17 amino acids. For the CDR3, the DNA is TGTGCCAGCAGACCGGGACAGGGGGCGCTTGGGGCCAACGTCCTGACTTTC. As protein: CASRPGQGALGANVLTF.

The CDR3 is CASSLVWGGFQTGELFF. Written as DNA, the CDR3 is TGTGCCAGCAGCTTAGTTTGGGGGGGGTTCCAAACCGGGGAGCTGTTTTTT. The genes are TRBV7-2 and TRBJ2-2, with 7 bases lining up with TRBD2. CDR1 and CDR2 from the germline V gene are SGHTA and FQGNSA. The CDR3 totals 17 residues. Germline trimming cut 1 base from V and 5 bases from J; bases unmatched to any gene: 10.

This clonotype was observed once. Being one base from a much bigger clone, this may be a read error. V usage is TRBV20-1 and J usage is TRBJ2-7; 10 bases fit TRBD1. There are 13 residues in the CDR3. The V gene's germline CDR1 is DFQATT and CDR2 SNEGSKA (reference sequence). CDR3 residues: CTPRRDRGYEQYF. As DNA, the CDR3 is TGCACACCCCGCCGGGACAGGGGATACGAGCAGTACTTC.

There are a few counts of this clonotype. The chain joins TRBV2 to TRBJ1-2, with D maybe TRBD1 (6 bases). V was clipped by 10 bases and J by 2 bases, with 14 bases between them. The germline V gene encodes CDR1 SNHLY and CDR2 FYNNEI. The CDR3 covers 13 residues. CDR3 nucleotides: TGTGCCACCCAGGGGCGGACCAACTATGGCTACACCTTC. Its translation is CATQGRTNYGYTF.

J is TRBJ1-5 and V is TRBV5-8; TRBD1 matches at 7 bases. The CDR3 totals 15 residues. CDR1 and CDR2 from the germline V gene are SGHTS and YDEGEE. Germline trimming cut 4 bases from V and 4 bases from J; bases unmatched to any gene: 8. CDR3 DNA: TGTGCCAGCAGCCCTACAGGGGAGCTTAATCAGCCCCAGCATTTT. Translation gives CASSPTGELNQPQHF.

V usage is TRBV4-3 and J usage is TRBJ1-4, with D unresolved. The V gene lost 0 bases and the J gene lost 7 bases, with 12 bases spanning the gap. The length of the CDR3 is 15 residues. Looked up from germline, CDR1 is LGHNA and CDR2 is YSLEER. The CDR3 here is CASSQEGPNFEKLFF. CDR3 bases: TGCGCCAGCAGCCAAGAAGGACCGAACTTTGAAAAACTGTTTTTT.

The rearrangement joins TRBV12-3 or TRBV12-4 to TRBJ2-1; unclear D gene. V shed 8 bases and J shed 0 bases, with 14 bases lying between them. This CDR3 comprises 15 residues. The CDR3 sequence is CASHGRKSSYNEQFF. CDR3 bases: TGTGCCAGCCACGGAAGGAAGAGCTCCTACAATGAGCAGTTCTTC.

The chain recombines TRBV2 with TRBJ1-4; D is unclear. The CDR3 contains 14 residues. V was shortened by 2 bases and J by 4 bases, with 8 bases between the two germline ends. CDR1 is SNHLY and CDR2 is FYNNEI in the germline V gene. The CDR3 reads CASSERTINEKLFF. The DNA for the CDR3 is TGTGCCAGCAGTGAACGAACTATTAATGAAAAACTGTTTTTT.

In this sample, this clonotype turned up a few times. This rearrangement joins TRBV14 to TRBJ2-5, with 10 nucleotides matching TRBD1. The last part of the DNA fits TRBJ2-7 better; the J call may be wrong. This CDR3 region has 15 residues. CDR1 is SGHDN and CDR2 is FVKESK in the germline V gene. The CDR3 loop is CASSQKWTGGFEQYF. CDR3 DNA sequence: TGTGCCAGCAGCCAAAAGTGGACAGGGGGTTTCGAGCAGTACTTC.

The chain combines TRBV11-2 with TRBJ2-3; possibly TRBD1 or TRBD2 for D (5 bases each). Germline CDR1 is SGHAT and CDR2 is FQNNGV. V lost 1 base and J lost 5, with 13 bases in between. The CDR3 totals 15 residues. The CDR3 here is CASSLVRGRGDTQYF. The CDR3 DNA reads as TGTGCCAGCAGCTTAGTCCGGGGCCGTGGAGATACGCAGTATTTT.

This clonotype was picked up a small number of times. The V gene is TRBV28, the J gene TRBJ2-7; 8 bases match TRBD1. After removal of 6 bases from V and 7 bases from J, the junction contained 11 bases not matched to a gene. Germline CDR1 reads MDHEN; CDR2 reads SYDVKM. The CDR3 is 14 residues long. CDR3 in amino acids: CASSSQQGVREQYF. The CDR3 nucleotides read TGTGCCAGCAGCAGCCAACAGGGGGTCCGAGAGCAGTACTTC.

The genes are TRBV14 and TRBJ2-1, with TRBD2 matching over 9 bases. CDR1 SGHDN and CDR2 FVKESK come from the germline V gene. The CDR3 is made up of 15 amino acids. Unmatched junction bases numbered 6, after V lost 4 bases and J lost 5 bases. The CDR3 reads CASSRGGAAHNEQFF. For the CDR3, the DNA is TGTGCCAGCAGCCGCGGGGGGGCCGCGCACAATGAGCAGTTCTTC.

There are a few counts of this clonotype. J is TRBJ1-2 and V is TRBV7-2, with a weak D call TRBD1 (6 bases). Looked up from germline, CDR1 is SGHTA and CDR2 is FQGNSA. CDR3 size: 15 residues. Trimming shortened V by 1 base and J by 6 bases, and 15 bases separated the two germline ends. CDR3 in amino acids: CASSLDVRGRNGYTF. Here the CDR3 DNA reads TGTGCCAGCAGCTTAGATGTCAGGGGTAGGAATGGCTACACCTTC.

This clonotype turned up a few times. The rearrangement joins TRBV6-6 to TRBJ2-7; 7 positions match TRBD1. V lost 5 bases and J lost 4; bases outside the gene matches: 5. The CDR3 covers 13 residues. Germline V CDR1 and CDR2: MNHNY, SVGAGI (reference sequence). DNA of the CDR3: TGTGCCAGCAGTCCGACAGGGCGGTACGAGCAGTACTTC. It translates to CASSPTGRYEQYF.

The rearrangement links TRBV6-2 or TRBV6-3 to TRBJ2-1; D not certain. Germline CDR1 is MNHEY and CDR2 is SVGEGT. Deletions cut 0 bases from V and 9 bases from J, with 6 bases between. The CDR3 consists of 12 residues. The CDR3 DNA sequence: TGTGCCAGCAGTTACTCAAACCGTGAGCAGTTCTTC. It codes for CASSYSNREQFF.

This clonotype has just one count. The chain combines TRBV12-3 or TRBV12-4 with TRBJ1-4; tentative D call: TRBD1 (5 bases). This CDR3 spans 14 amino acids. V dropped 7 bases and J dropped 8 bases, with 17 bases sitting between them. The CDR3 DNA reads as TGTGCCAGCACCCCGGACACCCGAGGGGAAAAACTGTTTTTT. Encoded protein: CASTPDTRGEKLFF.

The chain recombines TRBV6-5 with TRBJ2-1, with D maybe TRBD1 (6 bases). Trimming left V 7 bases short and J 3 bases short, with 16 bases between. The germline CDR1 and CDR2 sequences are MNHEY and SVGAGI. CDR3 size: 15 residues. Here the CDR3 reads CASKTGTDSYNEQFF. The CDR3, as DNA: TGTGCCAGCAAGACGGGAACGGACAGCTACAATGAGCAGTTCTTC.

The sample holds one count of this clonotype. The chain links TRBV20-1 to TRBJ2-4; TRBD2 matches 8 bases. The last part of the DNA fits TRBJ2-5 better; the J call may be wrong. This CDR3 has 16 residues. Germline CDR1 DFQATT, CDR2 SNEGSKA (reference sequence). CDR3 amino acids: CSASGTSSTVQETQYF. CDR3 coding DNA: TGCAGTGCTAGTGGGACTAGTTCTACGGTACAAGAGACCCAGTACTTC.

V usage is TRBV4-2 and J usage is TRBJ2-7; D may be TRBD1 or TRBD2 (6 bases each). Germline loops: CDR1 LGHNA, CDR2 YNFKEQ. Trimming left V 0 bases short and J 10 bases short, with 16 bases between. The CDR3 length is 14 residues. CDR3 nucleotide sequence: TGTGCCAGCAGCCAAGATCCGGGGGCGGGGCCCCAGTACTTC. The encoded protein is CASSQDPGAGPQYF.

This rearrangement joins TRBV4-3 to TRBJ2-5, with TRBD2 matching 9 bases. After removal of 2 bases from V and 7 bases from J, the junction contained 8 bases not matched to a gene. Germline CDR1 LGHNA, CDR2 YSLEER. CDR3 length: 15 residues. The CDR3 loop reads CASSQRLAGDSTQYF. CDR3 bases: TGCGCCAGCAGCCAAAGATTAGCGGGGGATTCGACCCAGTACTTC.

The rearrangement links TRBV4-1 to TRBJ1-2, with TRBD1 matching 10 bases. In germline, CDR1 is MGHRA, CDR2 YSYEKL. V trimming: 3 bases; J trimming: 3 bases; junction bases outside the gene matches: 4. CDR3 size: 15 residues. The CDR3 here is CASSHAGTGDYGYTF. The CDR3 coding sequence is TGCGCCAGCAGCCATGCCGGGACAGGGGACTATGGCTACACCTTC.

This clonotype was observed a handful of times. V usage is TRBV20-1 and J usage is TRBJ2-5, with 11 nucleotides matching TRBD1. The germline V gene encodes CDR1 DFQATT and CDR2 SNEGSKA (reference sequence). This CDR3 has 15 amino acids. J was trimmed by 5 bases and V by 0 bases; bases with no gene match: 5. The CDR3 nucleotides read TGCAGTGCTAGAGATCGGGGACAGGGGGACGAGACCCAGTACTTC. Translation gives CSARDRGQGDETQYF.

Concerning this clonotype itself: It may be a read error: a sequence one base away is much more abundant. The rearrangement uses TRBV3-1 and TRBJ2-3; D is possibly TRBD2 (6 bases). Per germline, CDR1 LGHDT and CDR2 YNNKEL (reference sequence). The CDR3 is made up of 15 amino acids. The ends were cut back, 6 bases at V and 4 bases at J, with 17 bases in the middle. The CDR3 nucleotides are TGTGCCAGCAGTCTAGCGTTGGTGGGGCCAGATACGCAGTATTTT. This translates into CASSLALVGPDTQYF.

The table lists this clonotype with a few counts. The CDR3 here is CSARDSSQGWETQYF. The CDR3, as DNA: TGCAGTGCTAGAGATTCGAGCCAGGGTTGGGAGACCCAGTACTTC. The chain employs TRBV20-1 and TRBJ2-5; a weak D match, TRBD1 (5 bases). The V gene lost 0 bases and the J gene lost 5 bases, with 16 bases spanning the gap. The germline V gene encodes CDR1 DFQATT and CDR2 SNEGSKA (reference sequence). This CDR3 contains 15 residues.

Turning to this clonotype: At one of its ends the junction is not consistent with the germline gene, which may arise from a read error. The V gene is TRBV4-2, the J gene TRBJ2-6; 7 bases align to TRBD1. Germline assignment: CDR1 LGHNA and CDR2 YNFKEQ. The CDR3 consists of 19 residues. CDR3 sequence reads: CAGSPNERQGFSGANVLTF. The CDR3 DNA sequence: TGTGCCGGCAGCCCCAACGAAAGACAGGGTTTCTCTGGGGCCAACGTCCTGACTTTC.

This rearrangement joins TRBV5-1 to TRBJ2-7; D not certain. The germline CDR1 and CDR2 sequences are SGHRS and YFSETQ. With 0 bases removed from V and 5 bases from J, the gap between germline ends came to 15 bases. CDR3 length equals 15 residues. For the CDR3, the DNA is TGCGCCAGCAGCTTGGGCAGTTCTGGTGGGGACGAGCAGTACTTC. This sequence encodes CASSLGSSGGDEQYF. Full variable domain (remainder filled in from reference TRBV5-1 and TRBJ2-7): KAGVTQTPRYLIKTRGQQVTLSCSPISGHRSVSWYQQTPGQGLQFLFEYFSETQRNKGNFPGRFSGRQFSNSRSEMNVSTLELGDSALYLCASSLGSSGGDEQYFGPGTRLTVT.

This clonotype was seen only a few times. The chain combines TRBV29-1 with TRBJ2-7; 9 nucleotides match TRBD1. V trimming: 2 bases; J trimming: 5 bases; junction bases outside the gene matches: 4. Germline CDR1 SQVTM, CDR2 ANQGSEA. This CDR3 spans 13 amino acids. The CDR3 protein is CSVEKDRGHEQYF. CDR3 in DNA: TGCAGCGTTGAAAAGGACAGGGGACACGAGCAGTACTTC.